What follows is one TCR beta chain and its context. This could be a read error, since a much larger clone is one nucleotide away. PBMCs had their origin in fresh peripheral blood (10 ml). Amplifying from RNA transcripts, the study obtained TCR beta CDR3 regions. The first round was an RT-PCR with HTBI primers, and the second round was a multiplex PCR. In TCRdb, the multiplex PCR reads were re-called with MiXCR into one record per CDR3 protein. The sample has 400,000 to 450,000 distinct CDR3 sequences, around 21% seen once. Germline V CDR1 and CDR2: SGDLS, YYNGEE. The CDR3 totals 13 residues. The ends were cut back, 2 bases at V and 5 bases at J, with 10 bases in the middle. The data are from a study of Graves' ophthalmopathy and Graves' hyperthyroidism.

Sequencing was done on a sample of peripheral blood. V usage is TRBV9 and J usage is TRBJ2-5; no clear D. The origin of this receptor is a woman aged 18 to 35 with stable Graves' hyperthyroidism. CDR3 region: CASSVFPKETQYF. CDR3 nucleotides: TGTGCCAGCAGCGTTTTTCCCAAGGAGACCCAGTACTTC.